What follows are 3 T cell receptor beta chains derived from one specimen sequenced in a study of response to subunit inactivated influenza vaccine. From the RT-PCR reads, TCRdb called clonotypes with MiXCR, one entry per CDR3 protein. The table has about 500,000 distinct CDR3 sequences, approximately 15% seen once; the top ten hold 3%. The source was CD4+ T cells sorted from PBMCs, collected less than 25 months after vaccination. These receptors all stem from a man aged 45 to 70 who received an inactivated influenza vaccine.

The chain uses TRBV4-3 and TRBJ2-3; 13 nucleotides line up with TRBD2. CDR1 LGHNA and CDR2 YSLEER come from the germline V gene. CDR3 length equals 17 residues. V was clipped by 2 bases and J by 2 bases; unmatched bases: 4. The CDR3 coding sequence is TGCGCCAGCAGCCAAATGGGACTAGCGGGGTTCACAGATACGCAGTATTTT. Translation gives CASSQMGLAGFTDTQYF.

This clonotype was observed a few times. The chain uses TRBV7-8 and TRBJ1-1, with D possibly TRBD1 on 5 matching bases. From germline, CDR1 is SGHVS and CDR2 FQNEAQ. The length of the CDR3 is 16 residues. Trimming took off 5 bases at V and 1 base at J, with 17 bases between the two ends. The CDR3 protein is CASSTGTLTQNTEAFF. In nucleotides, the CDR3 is TGTGCCAGCAGCACTGGGACCCTAACCCAGAACACTGAAGCTTTCTTT. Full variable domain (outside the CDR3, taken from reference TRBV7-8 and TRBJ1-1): GAGVSQSPRYKVAKRGQDVALRCDPISGHVSLFWYQQALGQGPEFLTYFQNEAQLDKSGLPSDRFFAERPEGSVSTLKIQRTQQEDSAVYLCASSTGTLTQNTEAFFGQGTRLTVV.

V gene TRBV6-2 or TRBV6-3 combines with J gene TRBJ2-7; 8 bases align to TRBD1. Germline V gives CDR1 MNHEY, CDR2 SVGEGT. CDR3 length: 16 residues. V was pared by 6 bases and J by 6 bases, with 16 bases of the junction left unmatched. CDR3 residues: CASRTATGTGVGEQYF. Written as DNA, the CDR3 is TGTGCCAGCAGGACGGCGACCGGGACAGGAGTCGGCGAGCAGTACTTC.